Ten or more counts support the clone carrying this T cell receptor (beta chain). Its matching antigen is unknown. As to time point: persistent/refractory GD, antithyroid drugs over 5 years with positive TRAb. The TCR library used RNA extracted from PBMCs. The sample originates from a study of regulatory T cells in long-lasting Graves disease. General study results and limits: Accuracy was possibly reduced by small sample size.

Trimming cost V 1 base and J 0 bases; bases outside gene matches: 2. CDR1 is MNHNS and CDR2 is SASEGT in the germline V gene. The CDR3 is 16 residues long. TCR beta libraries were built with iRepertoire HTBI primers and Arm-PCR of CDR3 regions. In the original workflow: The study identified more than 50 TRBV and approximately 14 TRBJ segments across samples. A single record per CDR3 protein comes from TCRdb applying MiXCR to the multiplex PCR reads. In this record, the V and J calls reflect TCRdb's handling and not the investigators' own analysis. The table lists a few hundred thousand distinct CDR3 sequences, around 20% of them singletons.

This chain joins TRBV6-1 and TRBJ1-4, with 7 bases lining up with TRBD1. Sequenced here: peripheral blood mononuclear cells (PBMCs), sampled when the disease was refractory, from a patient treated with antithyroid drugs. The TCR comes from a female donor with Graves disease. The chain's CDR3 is CASSEGDRPTNEKLFF. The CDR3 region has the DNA TGTGCCAGCAGTGAAGGGGACAGACCAACTAATGAAAAACTGTTTTTT.